This T cell receptor (beta chain) was captured in a study of T cells in narcolepsy. Broader study findings: Blood of same and different patients, but not healthy controls, reportedly held recurring autoreactive clonotypes. Autoreactive HCRT-specific and TRIB2-specific clonotypes were marked in same-patient CSF-versus-blood CD4+ comparisons.

Generated by immunoSEQ multiplex PCR, the TCRdb table keeps only in-frame clones and is missing some. The repertoire holds approximately 25,000 clones, with approximately 60% as singletons. Comments on this clone: Its antigen is not known.

CDR1 SGHNT and CDR2 YYREEE come from the germline V gene (reference sequence). The CDR3 has 16 amino acids. The V gene end was trimmed by 4 bases and the J gene end by 4 bases; junction bases not matched to a gene: 6. The sequencing input was memory (CD45RA-) CD4+ T cells from blood. The sequence was collected from a human donor in good health. The chain employs TRBV5-4 and TRBJ2-5, with 14 positions matching TRBD2. CDR3 protein: CASSPGTSGGRETQYF. In DNA, the CDR3 is TGTGCCAGCAGCCCCGGGACTAGCGGGGGTCGAGAGACCCAGTACTTC.